Following are 27 T cell receptor beta chains from one sample sequenced in a study of blood T cell repertoires in COVID-19. Generated by immunoSEQ multiplex PCR, the TCRdb table keeps only in-frame clones and is missing some. The table shows about 190,000 clones, with about 88% occurring only once. The specimen was peripheral blood. The receptors were gathered from a man aged 25 to 40 with acute or convalescent COVID-19.

This clone appeared once. The V call is TRBV12-3 or TRBV12-4, the J call TRBJ1-1; 9 bases fit TRBD1. Trimming at V came to 11 bases and at J to 4 bases, leaving 8 bases not matched to a gene. The CDR3 extends over 13 amino acids. CDR3 sequence reads: CASKQGAFTEAFF. CDR3 nucleotides: TGTGCCTCTAAACAGGGGGCATTCACTGAAGCTTTCTTT.

The chain links TRBV24-1 to TRBJ2-1, with D possibly being TRBD2 (6 bases). V was trimmed by 1 base and J by 6 bases, leaving 18 bases between them. This CDR3 contains 17 residues. Germline V gene sequence: CDR1 KGHDR, CDR2 SFDVKD. CDR3 region: CATSDLPRASVGNEQFF. CDR3 DNA sequence: TGTGCCACCAGTGATTTACCGAGGGCTAGCGTGGGCAATGAGCAGTTCTTC.

This clone was observed many times. The gene calls are TRBV27 and TRBJ2-2; unclear D gene. CDR3 length equals 17 residues. Germline V gene lookup returns CDR1 MNHEY and CDR2 SMNVEV (reference sequence). V lost 8 bases and J 3 bases, leaving 22 bases between the germline ends. Here the CDR3 DNA reads TGTGCCAGCTGCGGAGAGCACACCGCATTTCACACCGGGGAGCTGTTTTTT. It encodes CASCGEHTAFHTGELFF.

The chain joins TRBV2 to TRBJ2-5, with TRBD2 matching 9 bases. In germline, CDR1 is SNHLY, CDR2 FYNNEI. The CDR3 totals 15 residues. With V trimmed by 8 bases and J by 5 bases, 12 bases remained unmatched. CDR3 sequence (DNA): TGTGCCAGCCGGGGCAAGCGGGGGGTTGCGGAGACCCAGTACTTC. Protein sequence: CASRGKRGVAETQYF.

This clone was observed a single time. The V and J genes are TRBV7-8 and TRBJ1-6, with D possibly being TRBD1 (5 bases). V lost 5 bases and J lost 9, with 8 bases in between. The CDR3 is 12 amino acids. Germline-derived CDR1 and CDR2 are SGHVS and FQNEAQ. The CDR3 loop reads CASSRGGSPLHF. CDR3 nucleotides: TGTGCCAGCAGCCGGGGGGGTTCACCCCTCCACTTT.

This rearrangement joins TRBV18 to TRBJ1-5; no firm D call. The germline gives CDR1 KGHSH, CDR2 LQKENI. Trimming shortened V by 6 bases and J by 2 bases, and 8 bases separated the two germline ends. This CDR3 spans 13 amino acids. CDR3 nucleotide sequence: TGTGCCAGCTCCACGAGTCGCAATCAGCCCCAGCATTTT. Protein: CASSTSRNQPQHF.

This clone was recorded only once. The rearrangement links TRBV5-8 to TRBJ1-1, with a tentative D call TRBD1 (5 bases). The CDR3 is 16 residues long. Germline-derived CDR1 and CDR2 are SGHTS and YDEGEE. V was trimmed by 4 bases and J by 6 bases, leaving 22 bases between them. For the CDR3, the DNA is TGTGCCAGCAGCCCCCTAAGCATTCAGGGAGGTCCTGAAGCTTTCTTT. This codes for CASSPLSIQGGPEAFF.

This clone was picked up one time. V and J are TRBV6-5 and TRBJ1-5; 7 bases match TRBD1. Trimming cost V 4 bases and J 9 bases; bases outside gene matches: 15. Germline V CDR1 and CDR2: MNHEY, SVGAGI. CDR3 length equals 16 residues. In nucleotides, the CDR3 is TGTGCCAGCAGTTCAGCCGGGACAGCATATCCTCTGCCCCAGCATTTT. This gives the protein CASSSAGTAYPLPQHF.

A single count supports this clone. The V call is TRBV5-6, the J call TRBJ2-1, with 7 bases matching TRBD2. The CDR3 is made up of 16 amino acids. Trimming removed 2 bases from V and 4 bases from J; junction bases left unmatched: 9. In germline, CDR1 is SGHDT, CDR2 YYEEEE. The CDR3: CASSLRGGRNYNEQFF. The CDR3 DNA sequence: TGTGCCAGCAGCTTACGAGGCGGGAGAAATTACAATGAGCAGTTCTTC.

The chain couples TRBV19 to TRBJ1-1; the D gene is possibly TRBD1 (5 bases). V dropped 3 bases and J dropped 6 bases, with 17 bases sitting between them. The germline V gene has CDR1 LNHDA and CDR2 SQIVND (reference sequence). This CDR3 comprises 15 residues. CDR3 in amino acids: CASSIIGEGFPEAFF. CDR3 DNA: TGTGCCAGTAGTATTATAGGGGAGGGGTTCCCTGAAGCTTTCTTT.

The gene calls are TRBV28 and TRBJ1-2; D is unresolved. V lost 0 bases and J 13 bases, leaving 12 bases between the germline ends. Germline values: CDR1 MDHEN, CDR2 SYDVKM. The CDR3 spans 12 residues. This CDR3 is CASSLWSLPFTF. For the CDR3, the DNA is TGTGCCAGCAGTTTATGGTCACTGCCGTTCACCTTC.

The rearrangement uses TRBV10-3 and TRBJ1-2; 7 bases are shared with TRBD1. Trimming took 6 bases from V and 0 from J; bases not matched to a gene: 10. The germline gives CDR1 ENHRY, CDR2 SYGVKD. CDR3 length: 16 amino acids. CDR3: CAISPFGTDSNYGYTF. DNA for the CDR3: TGTGCCATCAGCCCCTTCGGGACAGACTCTAACTATGGCTACACCTTC.

The V and J genes are TRBV3-1 (or the pseudogene TRBV3-2) and TRBJ2-1; D might be TRBD2 (6 bases). Germline CDR1 LGHDT, CDR2 YNNKEL (reference sequence). V was shortened by 6 bases and J by 3 bases, with 12 bases between the two germline ends. The CDR3 totals 14 residues. The CDR3 DNA follows: TGTGCCAGCAGTCAGACTAGTTACTACAATGAGCAGTTCTTC. Protein sequence: CASSQTSYYNEQFF.

This clone appeared a single time. The CDR3 region is CATSDALAGERSRMGDEQFF. CDR3 in DNA: TGTGCCACCAGTGATGCCCTAGCGGGAGAAAGAAGTAGGATGGGGGATGAGCAGTTCTTC. The chain employs TRBV24-1 and TRBJ2-1, with 10 bases lining up with TRBD2. Germline CDR1 KGHDR, CDR2 SFDVKD. The CDR3 has 20 amino acids. The V segment lost 3 bases and the J segment 8 bases; nucleotides outside the gene matches: 21.

The chain links TRBV5-4 to TRBJ2-2; 10 bases are shared with TRBD2. V lost 3 bases and J lost 2; bases outside the gene matches: 4. The CDR3 consists of 16 residues. CDR1 is SGHNT and CDR2 is YYREEE in the germline V gene (reference sequence). This CDR3 reads CASSSSGGANTGELFF. In nucleotides, the CDR3 is TGTGCCAGCAGCTCCAGCGGGGGGGCCAACACCGGGGAGCTGTTTTTT.

In DNA form, the CDR3 reads TGTGCCAGCAGTTTCCAGGGTCGGGATGGCTACACCTTC. Protein: CASSFQGRDGYTF. The chain carries TRBV27 and TRBJ1-2; weak D call: TRBD1 (5 bases). The V and J ends lost 3 bases and 6 bases respectively, with 11 bases between them. This CDR3 contains 13 residues. Germline V lookup: CDR1 MNHEY, CDR2 SMNVEV (reference sequence).

This clone has a single count. The CDR3 DNA is TGTGCCAGCAGCGTCTATCAGACTAGCGGGATGCACAATGAGCAGTTCTTC. Translated, it gives CASSVYQTSGMHNEQFF. The chain has TRBV9 and TRBJ2-1, with 11 bases fitting TRBD2. Germline V gene sequence: CDR1 SGDLS, CDR2 YYNGEE. The CDR3 extends over 17 amino acids. The junction had 9 bases not matched to a gene; V was cut back by 2 bases and J by 5 bases.

As concerns this clone: One junction end disagrees with the germline gene, perhaps due to a read error. CDR3 protein: CASRLDVGQGVGEQFF. DNA of the CDR3: TGCGCCAGCCGCTTGGATGTAGGACAGGGGGTTGGTGAGCAGTTCTTC. This chain joins TRBV5-1 and TRBJ2-1; 10 nucleotides line up with TRBD1. CDR3 size: 16 residues. Looked up from germline, CDR1 is SGHRS and CDR2 is YFSETQ.

V usage is TRBV30 and J usage is TRBJ1-2; a possible D gene is TRBD1 (6 bases). Per germline, CDR1 GTSNPN and CDR2 SVGIG (reference sequence). V was shortened by 5 bases and J by 2 bases, with 15 bases between the two germline ends. This CDR3 is built from 14 residues. CDR3 sequence reads: CAWDMTGVNYGYTF. The CDR3 DNA follows: TGTGCCTGGGACATGACAGGCGTGAACTATGGCTACACCTTC.

The V and J genes are TRBV19 and TRBJ1-3; 7 bases map to TRBD1. The V gene end was trimmed by 3 bases and the J gene end by 6 bases; junction bases not matched to a gene: 8. This CDR3 spans 15 amino acids. Germline CDR1 and CDR2: LNHDA and SQIVND (reference sequence). CDR3 nucleotides: TGTGCCAGTAGTATGGCAGGGGGAATAGAAAACACCATATATTTT. The encoded protein is CASSMAGGIENTIYF.

J is TRBJ1-6 and V is TRBV5-8, with 9 bases fitting TRBD1. Germline V gives CDR1 SGHTS, CDR2 YDEGEE. This CDR3 is built from 15 residues. V shed 4 bases, J shed 5 bases, and the junction held 4 bases outside the gene matches. As DNA, the CDR3 is TGTGCCAGCAGCAATGACAGGGGGAATAATTCACCCCTCCACTTT. It translates to CASSNDRGNNSPLHF.

The rearrangement uses TRBV14 and TRBJ1-4; 9 nucleotides match TRBD1. The V and J ends lost 0 bases and 14 bases, in that order; junction bases with no gene match: 13. The V gene's germline CDR1 is SGHDN and CDR2 FVKESK. The CDR3 contains 16 residues. CDR3 nucleotides: TGTGCCAGCAGCCAAGAGTCTCACAGGGGGCGGATTGGCCTGTTTTTT. It is translated as CASSQESHRGRIGLFF.

This clone was observed a single time. The chain combines TRBV7-3 with TRBJ2-4, with 7 bases aligning to TRBD2. Losses at the gene ends were 5 bases for V and 0 bases for J; bases not matched to a gene: 4. This CDR3 contains 15 residues. Germline CDR1 reads SGHTA; CDR2 reads FQGTGA. CDR3 amino acids: CASSQLAGAKNIQYF. In DNA, the CDR3 is TGTGCCAGCAGCCAATTAGCGGGAGCCAAAAACATTCAGTACTTC.

The CDR3 DNA follows: TGTGCCAGCAGCCAAGGATTAGCAGATACGCAGTATTTT. Protein sequence: CASSQGLADTQYF. The chain has TRBV3-1 (or the pseudogene TRBV3-2) and TRBJ2-3; D unclear. The CDR3 runs 13 residues. V was clipped by 1 base and J by 4 bases, with 6 bases between them. Germline V gene sequence: CDR1 LGHDT, CDR2 YNNKEL (reference sequence).

The chain links TRBV19 to TRBJ2-5, with 12 positions matching TRBD2. The V gene end was trimmed by 7 bases and the J gene end by 4 bases; junction bases not matched to a gene: 10. Germline V gene sequence: CDR1 LNHDA, CDR2 SQIVND (reference sequence). The CDR3 runs to 16 residues. The DNA for the CDR3 is TGTGCCAGTACCCCGACTAGCGGGAGATCCGGAGAGACCCAGTACTTC. This translates into CASTPTSGRSGETQYF.

This clone was detected once. The chain links TRBV7-9 to TRBJ2-3, with D unresolved. The V end lost 1 base, the J end lost 0 bases, and 8 bases lay between the germline ends. CDR1 is SEHNR and CDR2 is FQNEAQ in the germline V gene (reference sequence). This CDR3 region has 15 residues. The CDR3 DNA is TGTGCCAGCAGCTTAGGAGGCTACAGCACAGATACGCAGTATTTT. This gives the protein CASSLGGYSTDTQYF.

The chain is built from TRBV15 and TRBJ2-7, with 11 bases identical to TRBD2. The CDR3 length is 16 residues. Germline CDR1 LNHNV, CDR2 YYDKDF (reference sequence). Unmatched junction bases numbered 7, after V lost 0 bases and J lost 6 bases. CDR3 loop: CATSRELLAGGREQYF. The CDR3 region has the DNA TGTGCCACCAGCAGAGAACTCCTAGCGGGAGGACGCGAGCAGTACTTC.